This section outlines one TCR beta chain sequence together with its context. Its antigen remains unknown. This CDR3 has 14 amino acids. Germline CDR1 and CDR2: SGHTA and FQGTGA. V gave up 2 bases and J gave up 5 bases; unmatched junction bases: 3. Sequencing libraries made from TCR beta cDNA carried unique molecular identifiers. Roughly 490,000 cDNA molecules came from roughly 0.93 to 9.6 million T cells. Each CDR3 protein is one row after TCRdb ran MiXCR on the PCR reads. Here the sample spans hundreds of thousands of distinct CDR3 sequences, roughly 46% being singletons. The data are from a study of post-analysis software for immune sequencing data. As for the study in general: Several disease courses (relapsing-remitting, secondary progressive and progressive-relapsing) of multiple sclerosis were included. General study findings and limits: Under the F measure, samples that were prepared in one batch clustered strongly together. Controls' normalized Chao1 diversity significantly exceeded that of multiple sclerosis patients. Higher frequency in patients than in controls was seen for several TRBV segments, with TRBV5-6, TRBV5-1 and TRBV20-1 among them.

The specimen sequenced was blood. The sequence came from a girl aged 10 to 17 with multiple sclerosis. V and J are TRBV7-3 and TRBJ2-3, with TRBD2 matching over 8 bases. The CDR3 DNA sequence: TGTGCCAGCAGCTTACAGCGGGGGAGAGATACGCAGTATTTT. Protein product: CASSLQRGRDTQYF.